The clone carrying this T cell receptor beta chain was picked up many times. These data come from a study of blood T cell repertoires in COVID-19. Some clones are missing from TCRdb's copy, which holds only in-frame ones; the method was immunoSEQ multiplex PCR. The data show around 270,000 clones, 80% to 90% seen once. J was trimmed by 1 base and V by 2 bases; bases with no gene match: 5. Germline CDR1 is MDHEN and CDR2 is SYDVKM. There are 15 residues in the CDR3. This TCR came from a woman aged 25 to 39 who had recovered from COVID-19. Sequencing was performed on PBMCs or T cells enriched from blood (not recorded which). J is TRBJ2-7 and V is TRBV28; 7 nucleotides line up with TRBD2. The CDR3 nucleotides read TGTGCCAGCAGTTTAGTGGCTAGCGGTTCCTACGAGCAGTACTTC. It encodes CASSLVASGSYEQYF.